These T cell receptor beta chains were read from a single sample in a study of molecular identifiers for immune sequencing clone quantification. MiXCR was run by TCRdb on the PCR reads, yielding one entry per CDR3 protein. The profile covers some 41,000 distinct CDR3 sequences, with about 24% appearing a single time and around 0.89% taken by the ten largest. Sequenced sample: naive CD8+ T cells from blood, with Jurkat cell RNA spiked in. These receptors were taken from a human donor in good health. Some libraries in this study had Jurkat cell RNA spiked in. Both conserved end residues are part of each CDR3. Fields, in order: clone size, J gene, D gene, V gene, CDR3 DNA, CDR3 protein. A D gene is named only where the DNA matches it firmly. Size values are once, few and many counts, or a class for expanded clones, and some rows have none.

clone size: NA; J gene: TRBJ2-6; D gene: TRBD1; V gene: TRBV11-2; CDR3 DNA: TGTGCCAGCAGCCGGGACAGCTCTGGGGCCAACGTCCTGACTTTC; CDR3 protein: CASSRDSSGANVLTF
clone size: medium-sized; J gene: TRBJ2-5; D gene: NA; V gene: TRBV6-2/TRBV6-3; CDR3 DNA: TGTGCCAGCACCAGGAGTGGGGAGACCCAGTACTTC; CDR3 protein: CASTRSGETQYF
clone size: many; J gene: TRBJ2-7; D gene: NA; V gene: TRBV19; CDR3 DNA: TGTGCCAGTAGCTACAGCAGTGTCCGCGAGCAGTACTTC; CDR3 protein: CASSYSSVREQYF
clone size: many; J gene: TRBJ2-7; D gene: TRBD1; V gene: TRBV20-1; CDR3 DNA: TGCAGTGCTAGACTGGGACAGGGGGCAAGGGAGCAGTACTTC; CDR3 protein: CSARLGQGAREQYF
clone size: many; J gene: TRBJ2-5; D gene: NA; V gene: TRBV7-8; CDR3 DNA: TGTGCCAGCAGCTGGACCCGTAGGTCGGAAGAGACCCAGTACTTC; CDR3 protein: CASSWTRRSEETQYF
clone size: NA; J gene: TRBJ2-3; D gene: NA; V gene: TRBV30; CDR3 DNA: TGTGCCTGGACCCCCCCACACCGCGGGGCCACAGATACGCAGTATTTT; CDR3 protein: CAWTPPHRGATDTQYF
clone size: many; J gene: TRBJ2-3; D gene: NA; V gene: TRBV7-6; CDR3 DNA: TGTGCCAGCAGCTTTGGTGGCTTAATGCCAGATACGCAGTATTTT; CDR3 protein: CASSFGGLMPDTQYF
clone size: many; J gene: TRBJ2-7; D gene: NA; V gene: TRBV6-6; CDR3 DNA: TGTGCCAGCAGTTTCGGGGGTGTCTCCTACGAGCAGTACTTC; CDR3 protein: CASSFGGVSYEQYF
clone size: NA; J gene: TRBJ2-7; D gene: NA; V gene: TRBV18; CDR3 DNA: TGTGCCAGCTCACCCTACCAGGAATCCTCCTACGAGCAGTACTTC; CDR3 protein: CASSPYQESSYEQYF
clone size: many; J gene: TRBJ2-3; D gene: NA; V gene: TRBV12-3/TRBV12-4; CDR3 DNA: TGTGCCAGCAGTTTCGTTCTAGCGACAGATACGCAGTATTTT; CDR3 protein: CASSFVLATDTQYF
clone size: many; J gene: TRBJ2-5; D gene: TRBD2; V gene: TRBV9; CDR3 DNA: TGTGCCAGCAGCGTACTGGCGGGAGGCCAAGAGACCCAGTACTTC; CDR3 protein: CASSVLAGGQETQYF
clone size: many; J gene: TRBJ2-1; D gene: NA; V gene: TRBV5-4; CDR3 DNA: TGTGCCAGCAGCCTGGTTCCCGGAAATGAGCAGTTCTTC; CDR3 protein: CASSLVPGNEQFF
clone size: many; J gene: TRBJ2-4; D gene: TRBD1; V gene: TRBV5-6; CDR3 DNA: TGTGCCAGCAGCCATACAGGGGGCATCGCCAAAAACATTCAGTACTTC; CDR3 protein: CASSHTGGIAKNIQYF
clone size: NA; J gene: TRBJ2-3; D gene: NA; V gene: TRBV7-8; CDR3 DNA: TGTGCCAGCAGCTTAAGTCCTCGTGGTAGCGGCCGCACAGATACGCAGTATTTT; CDR3 protein: CASSLSPRGSGRTDTQYF
clone size: many; J gene: TRBJ2-5; D gene: NA; V gene: TRBV6-2/TRBV6-3; CDR3 DNA: TGTGCCAGCAGCATCCCCGTTCCGACGGGGGAGACCCAGTACTTC; CDR3 protein: CASSIPVPTGETQYF
clone size: many; J gene: TRBJ2-7; D gene: TRBD2; V gene: TRBV30; CDR3 DNA: TGTGCCTGGAACGGGGGGGCCTCCTACGAGCAGTACTTC; CDR3 protein: CAWNGGASYEQYF
clone size: many; J gene: TRBJ2-3; D gene: TRBD2; V gene: TRBV9; CDR3 DNA: TGTGCCAGTGGACTAGGTTCTGCAGATACGCAGTATTTT; CDR3 protein: CASGLGSADTQYF
clone size: many; J gene: TRBJ2-3; D gene: NA; V gene: TRBV7-2; CDR3 DNA: TGTGCCAGCAGCTTGGGTCACACAGATACGCAGTATTTT; CDR3 protein: CASSLGHTDTQYF